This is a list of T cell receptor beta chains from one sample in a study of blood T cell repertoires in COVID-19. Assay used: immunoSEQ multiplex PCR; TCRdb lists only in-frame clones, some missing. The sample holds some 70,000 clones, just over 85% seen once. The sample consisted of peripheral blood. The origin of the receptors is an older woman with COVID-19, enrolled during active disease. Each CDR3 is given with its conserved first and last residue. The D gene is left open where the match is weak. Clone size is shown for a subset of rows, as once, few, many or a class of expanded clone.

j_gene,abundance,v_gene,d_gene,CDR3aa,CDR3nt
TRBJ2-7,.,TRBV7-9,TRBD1,CASSLVGQGGNYEQYF,TGTGCCAGCAGTTTGGTCGGACAGGGGGGAAACTACGAGCAGTACTTC
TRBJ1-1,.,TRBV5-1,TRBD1,CASSLGTGATEAFF,TGCGCCAGCAGCTTGGGGACAGGGGCCACTGAAGCTTTCTTT
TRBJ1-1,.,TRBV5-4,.,CASSVLENTEAFF,TGTGCCAGCAGCGTTTTAGAGAACACTGAAGCTTTCTTT
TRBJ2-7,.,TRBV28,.,CASLTLGGGSHMDYEQYF,TGTGCCAGCCTTACCCTAGGGGGAGGGTCCCACATGGACTACGAGCAGTACTTC
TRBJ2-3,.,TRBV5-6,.,CASSLKRTYTDTQYF,TGTGCCAGCAGCTTGAAGCGGACCTACACAGATACGCAGTATTTT
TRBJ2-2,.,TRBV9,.,CASSPRQNTGELFF,TGTGCCAGCAGCCCCAGACAGAACACCGGGGAGCTGTTTTTT
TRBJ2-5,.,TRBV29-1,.,CSVGEETQYF,TGCAGCGTTGGGGAGGAGACCCAGTACTTC
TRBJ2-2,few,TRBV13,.,CASSVGDGGVGGELFF,TGTGCCAGCAGCGTAGGGGACGGCGGGGTTGGCGGGGAGCTGTTTTTT
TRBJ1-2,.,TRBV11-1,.,CASSLSSGDYGYTF,TGTGCCAGCAGCTTATCCTCAGGGGACTATGGCTACACCTTC
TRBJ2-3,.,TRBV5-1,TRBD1,CASSLAQGASDTQYF,TGCGCCAGCAGCTTGGCCCAGGGGGCGTCCGATACGCAGTATTTT
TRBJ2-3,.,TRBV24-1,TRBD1,CATSERTGFTDTQYF,TGTGCCACCAGTGAGAGGACAGGGTTCACAGATACGCAGTATTTT
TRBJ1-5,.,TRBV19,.,CASSSTTASNQPQHF,TGTGCCAGTAGTAGTACGACAGCTAGCAATCAGCCCCAGCATTTT
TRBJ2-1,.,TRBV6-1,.,CASSELGVPYNEQFF,TGTGCCAGCAGTGAACTAGGCGTCCCCTACAATGAGCAGTTCTTC
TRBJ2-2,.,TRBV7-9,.,CASSPGNTGELFF,TGTGCCAGCAGTCCAGGGAACACCGGGGAGCTGTTTTTT
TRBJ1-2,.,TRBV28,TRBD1,CASSLQDRVSGYTF,TGTGCCAGCAGTTTACAGGACAGGGTGTCTGGCTACACCTTC
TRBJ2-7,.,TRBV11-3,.,CASSSLYEQYF,TGTGCCAGCAGCTCCCTCTACGAGCAGTACTTC
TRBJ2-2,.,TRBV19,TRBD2,CASHIGGLAGTGELFF,TGTGCCAGTCATATCGGCGGACTAGCGGGGACCGGGGAGCTGTTTTTT